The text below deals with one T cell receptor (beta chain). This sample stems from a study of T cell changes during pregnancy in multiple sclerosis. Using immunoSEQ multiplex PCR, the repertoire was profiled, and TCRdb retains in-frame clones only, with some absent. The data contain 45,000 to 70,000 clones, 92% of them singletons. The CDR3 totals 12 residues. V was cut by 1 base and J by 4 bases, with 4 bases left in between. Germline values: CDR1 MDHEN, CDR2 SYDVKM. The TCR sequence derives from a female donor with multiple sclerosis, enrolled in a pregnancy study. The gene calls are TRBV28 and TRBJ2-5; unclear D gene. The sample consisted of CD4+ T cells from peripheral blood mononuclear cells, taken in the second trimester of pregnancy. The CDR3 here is CASSLLRETQYF. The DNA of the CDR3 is TGTGCCAGCAGTTTATTGAGAGAGACCCAGTACTTC.